The clone carrying this TCR beta chain was observed a handful of times. This record comes from a study of blood T cell repertoires in COVID-19. At the level of the study: The origin of the acute and convalescent COVID-19 samples was the United States, Italy and Spain.

V dropped 2 bases and J dropped 3 bases, with 14 bases sitting between them. Germline V gene lookup returns CDR1 LNHDA and CDR2 SQIVND (reference sequence). The CDR3 loop spans 15 amino acids. Method: immunoSEQ multiplex PCR; TCRdb's copy keeps in-frame clones and lacks some. The data hold over 70,000 clones, with nearly 90% observed a single time. V is TRBV19 and J is TRBJ2-7; D is possibly TRBD2 (5 bases). The specimen sequenced was peripheral blood. The clonotype was recovered from a woman aged 80 or older with active or convalescent COVID-19. The CDR3 reads CASSISALGGYEQYF. CDR3 sequence (DNA): TGTGCCAGTAGTATAAGCGCGTTAGGAGGCTACGAGCAGTACTTC.